The 30 T cell receptor beta chains presented below share a single source sample, sequenced in a study of early T cells in non-severe SARS-CoV-2 infection. TCRdb re-derived calls from the 5' RACE reads in MiXCR, one entry per CDR3 protein. The data contain roughly 27,000 distinct CDR3 sequences, less than 10% of them singletons. Sequenced material: whole blood. The receptors were gathered from an adult who was a healthcare worker with PCR-confirmed SARS-CoV-2 infection or an uninfected control (not recorded which).

This clonotype was counted at least ten times. V usage is TRBV7-3 and J usage is TRBJ2-2; no firm D call. Germline CDR1 reads SGHTA; CDR2 reads FQGTGA. CDR3 length: 14 amino acids. V was clipped by 5 bases and J by 6 bases, with 13 bases between them. CDR3 in amino acids: CASSARAVSGELFF. The CDR3 DNA reads TGTGCCAGCAGCGCCCGCGCGGTCTCCGGGGAGCTGTTTTTT. Based on the CDR3 plus reference TRBV7-3 and TRBJ2-2, the full variable domain is GAGVSQTPSNKVTEKGKYVELRCDPISGHTALYWYRQSLGQGPEFLIYFQGTGAADDSGLPNDRFFAVRPEGSVSTLKIQRTERGDSAVYLCASSARAVSGELFFGEGSRLTVL.

This clonotype was seen only a few times. The chain uses TRBV7-2 and TRBJ1-5, with 7 nucleotides matching TRBD1. The CDR3 is made up of 13 amino acids. Trimming took 3 bases from V and 8 from J; bases not matched to a gene: 4. Germline V gene sequence: CDR1 SGHTA, CDR2 FQGNSA. The CDR3 coding sequence is TGTGCCAGCAGCTTGGAACAGGGGAAGCCCCAGCATTTT. Residues: CASSLEQGKPQHF. The full variable domain, completed using reference TRBV7-2 and TRBJ1-5, is GAGVSQSPSNKVTEKGKDVELRCDPISGHTALYWYRQSLGQGLEFLIYFQGNSAPDKSGLPSDRFSAERTGGSVSTLTIQRTQQEDSAVYLCASSLEQGKPQHFGDGTRLSIL.

This clonotype showed up many times. The V and J genes are TRBV7-6 and TRBJ2-1; D remains ambiguous. V shed 5 bases and J shed 5 bases, with 10 bases lying between them. CDR1 and CDR2 from the germline V gene are SGHVS and FNYEAQ. The CDR3 loop spans 13 amino acids. The CDR3 region has the DNA TGTGCCAGCAGCCCAGTAAGTGACAATGAGCAGTTCTTC. Its translation: CASSPVSDNEQFF.

The chain recombines TRBV6-2 or TRBV6-3 with TRBJ2-4; D might be TRBD1 or TRBD2, each matching 7 bases. The germline V gene has CDR1 MNHEY and CDR2 SVGEGT. V lost 0 bases, J lost 4 bases, and 25 bases lay in between. This CDR3 spans 20 amino acids. CDR3 amino acids: CASSYSQRDRDFLAKNIQYF. The CDR3 nucleotides read TGTGCCAGCAGTTACTCGCAGCGGGACAGAGATTTCCTAGCAAAAAACATTCAGTACTTC.

This clonotype has a count of ten or more. The chain joins TRBV3-1 to TRBJ1-1; no firm D call. Trimming took 1 base from V and 1 from J, leaving 7 bases between them. The CDR3 runs to 14 residues. Per germline, CDR1 LGHDT and CDR2 YNNKEL (reference sequence). CDR3 nucleotides: TGTGCCAGCAGCCAAGGGCAGCAGAACACTGAAGCTTTCTTT. Protein: CASSQGQQNTEAFF.

This clonotype was counted ten times or more. The chain joins TRBV3-1 to TRBJ2-1; D is unclear. Germline lookup yields CDR1 LGHDT and CDR2 YNNKEL (reference sequence). Trimming removed 5 bases at V and 4 bases at J, with 15 bases between. The length of the CDR3 is 15 residues. The CDR3 region is CASSKTVSLYNEQFF. CDR3 in DNA: TGTGCCAGCAGCAAAACAGTGAGCCTTTACAATGAGCAGTTCTTC.

This clonotype was observed a few times. V gene TRBV29-1 combines with J gene TRBJ2-3; D may match TRBD1 or TRBD2 (5 bases each). From germline, CDR1 is SQVTM and CDR2 ANQGSEA. The CDR3 has 12 amino acids. With 6 bases removed from V and 10 bases from J, the gap between germline ends came to 17 bases. The chain's CDR3 is CSVSEGPTAQYF. The CDR3 coding sequence is TGCAGCGTCTCTGAGGGGCCCACGGCGCAGTATTTT.

This clonotype was detected many times. The chain is built from TRBV5-4 and TRBJ2-5, with D maybe TRBD2 (5 bases). Trimming took off 4 bases at V and 1 base at J, with 14 bases between the two ends. CDR1 and CDR2 (germline): SGHNT, YYREEE (reference sequence). The CDR3 is 15 residues long. CDR3 in amino acids: CASSPARDRQETQYF. The DNA of the CDR3 is TGTGCCAGCAGCCCTGCCCGGGATCGCCAAGAGACCCAGTACTTC.

This clonotype has a handful of counts. The chain employs TRBV20-1 and TRBJ2-2; D is possibly TRBD2 (6 bases). Germline V gene sequence: CDR1 DFQATT, CDR2 SNEGSKA (reference sequence). V was pared by 5 bases and J by 2 bases, with 18 bases between. The CDR3 extends over 16 amino acids. CDR3 bases: TGCAGTGCTTCCCCATTGCGGGGAAGTAACACCGGGGAGCTGTTTTTT. The encoded protein is CSASPLRGSNTGELFF.

This clonotype occurred many times. The gene calls are TRBV18 and TRBJ2-3; D is possibly TRBD1 (5 bases). Deletions cut 3 bases from V and 1 base from J, with 17 bases between. This CDR3 spans 17 amino acids. CDR1 and CDR2 from the germline V gene are KGHSH and LQKENI. Here the CDR3 DNA reads TGTGCCAGCTCACCCGGCAGGGTTGGCGCGGGCACAGATACGCAGTATTTT. Translated: CASSPGRVGAGTDTQYF.

This clonotype was recorded many times. This chain links TRBV29-1 with TRBJ1-4, with 10 nucleotides matching TRBD1. This CDR3 is built from 13 residues. V trimming: 2 bases; J trimming: 8 bases; junction bases outside the gene matches: 2. Looked up from germline, CDR1 is SQVTM and CDR2 is ANQGSEA. CDR3 sequence: CSVEPGQGEKLFF. CDR3 sequence (DNA): TGCAGCGTTGAACCGGGACAGGGGGAAAAACTGTTTTTT.

The chain recombines TRBV18 with TRBJ2-1, with TRBD2 matching over 9 bases. Germline CDR1 reads KGHSH; CDR2 reads LQKENI. V gave up 6 bases and J gave up 8 bases; unmatched junction bases: 5. The CDR3 consists of 13 residues. The CDR3 DNA sequence: TGTGCCAGCTCGGGACTAGCAGTCTATGAGCAGTTCTTC. This sequence encodes CASSGLAVYEQFF.

In this sample, this clonotype turned up many times. J is TRBJ1-2 and V is TRBV30, with 8 bases identical to TRBD1. This CDR3 is built from 14 residues. Germline V lookup: CDR1 GTSNPN, CDR2 SVGIG (reference sequence). Trimming took 2 bases from V and 3 from J; bases not matched to a gene: 5. CDR3 bases: TGTGCCTGGAGTACGGACAGGGAGGACTATGGCTACACCTTC. It is translated as CAWSTDREDYGYTF. The variable domain in full, completed from reference TRBV30 and TRBJ1-2, reads SQTIHQWPATLVQPVGSPLSLECTVEGTSNPNLYWYRQAAGRGLQLLFYSVGIGQISSEVPQNLSASRPQDRQFILSSKKLLLSDSGFYLCAWSTDREDYGYTFGSGTRLTVV.

This clonotype showed up many times. The genes are TRBV29-1 and TRBJ2-5; D is ambiguous. This CDR3 comprises 14 residues. Trimming shortened V by 4 bases and J by 1 base, and 13 bases separated the two germline ends. Germline CDR1 reads SQVTM; CDR2 reads ANQGSEA. CDR3 in amino acids: CSVVGVPTQETQYF. CDR3 DNA: TGCAGCGTTGTTGGGGTACCGACCCAAGAGACCCAGTACTTC.

This clonotype was detected many times. The gene calls are TRBV6-6 and TRBJ1-2, with D tentatively TRBD1 (5 bases). Germline V gives CDR1 MNHNY, CDR2 SVGAGI (reference sequence). The CDR3 is 13 amino acids. V gave up 5 bases and J gave up 8 bases, with 15 bases separating them. The CDR3 sequence: CASSPGAGGGYTF. CDR3 nucleotide sequence: TGTGCCAGCAGTCCTGGAGCGGGGGGAGGCTACACCTTC.

This clonotype has a count of ten or more. The gene calls are TRBV6-2 or TRBV6-3 and TRBJ2-5; D is perhaps TRBD1 (5 bases). This CDR3 region has 12 residues. V was shortened by 6 bases and J by 9 bases, with 14 bases between the two germline ends. From germline, CDR1 is MNHEY and CDR2 SVGEGT. The chain's CDR3 is CASRILRGPQYF. DNA of the CDR3: TGTGCCAGCAGAATATTAAGGGGCCCCCAGTACTTC.

This clonotype was recorded at least ten times. The chain employs TRBV7-3 and TRBJ1-1, with 7 bases that match TRBD1. The trim removed 4 bases at V and 2 bases at J, leaving 4 bases unmatched. This CDR3 region has 14 residues. Germline assignment: CDR1 SGHTA and CDR2 FQGTGA. As DNA, the CDR3 is TGTGCCAGCAGCTCGGGACAGAGAAACACTGAAGCTTTCTTT. It codes for CASSSGQRNTEAFF.

There are many counts of this clonotype. This chain connects TRBV7-2 to TRBJ2-5, with D tentatively TRBD1 (5 bases). The CDR3 sequence is 17 residues long. Between the trimmed V and J ends, which lost 1 base and 5 bases, there was a span of 20 bases. Germline V gives CDR1 SGHTA, CDR2 FQGNSA. CDR3 sequence: CASSLVLGLGVEETQYF. The CDR3 region has the DNA TGTGCCAGCAGCTTAGTCCTGGGTTTAGGGGTCGAGGAGACCCAGTACTTC.

This clonotype was counted many times. The rearrangement links TRBV9 to TRBJ2-3, with D maybe TRBD2 (6 bases). Germline V gene data show CDR1 as SGDLS and CDR2 as YYNGEE. V was clipped by 0 bases and J by 4 bases, with 12 bases between them. The CDR3 totals 15 residues. In DNA form, the CDR3 reads TGTGCCAGCAGCGTAGGGAGGGCCCCCCCAGATACGCAGTATTTT. Amino acid sequence: CASSVGRAPPDTQYF.

The rearrangement links TRBV20-1 to TRBJ1-3, with 7 bases matching TRBD1. V shed 7 bases and J 2 bases; nucleotides not matched to a gene: 11. The CDR3 spans 15 residues. Germline V lookup: CDR1 DFQATT, CDR2 SNEGSKA (reference sequence). CDR3 coding DNA: TGCAGTGGGCTCTTTGACAGGGCCCCTGGAAACACCATATATTTT. Residues: CSGLFDRAPGNTIYF.

The rearrangement links TRBV19 to TRBJ2-5; D is ambiguous. The CDR3 is 17 residues long. V lost 3 bases and J lost 0, with 17 bases in between. The germline CDR1 and CDR2 sequences are LNHDA and SQIVND (reference sequence). For the CDR3, the DNA is TGTGCCAGTAGTATCAGGCAGCAAAAAAAAAACCAAGAGACCCAGTACTTC. Translating it yields CASSIRQQKKNQETQYF.

This clonotype was detected ten times or more. This rearrangement joins TRBV6-1 to TRBJ1-5; no reliable D call. The ends were cut back, 1 base at V and 7 bases at J, with 8 bases in the middle. This CDR3 region has 13 residues. The germline V gene encodes CDR1 MNHNS and CDR2 SASEGT. CDR3 protein: CASSEVVRQPQHF. Written as DNA, the CDR3 is TGTGCCAGCAGTGAAGTAGTCCGGCAGCCCCAGCATTTT.

The chain has TRBV3-1 and TRBJ1-1; D gene uncertain. Trimming shortened V by 0 bases and J by 7 bases, and 6 bases separated the two germline ends. The CDR3 extends over 12 amino acids. The germline gives CDR1 LGHDT, CDR2 YNNKEL (reference sequence). CDR3 protein: CASSQDWSEAFF. DNA for the CDR3: TGTGCCAGCAGCCAAGATTGGAGTGAAGCTTTCTTT.

This clonotype was detected only a few times. V and J are TRBV6-2 or TRBV6-3 and TRBJ2-5; a weak D match, TRBD2 (5 bases). From germline, CDR1 is MNHEY and CDR2 SVGEGT. V gave up 8 bases and J gave up 7 bases, with 29 bases separating them. This CDR3 has 17 amino acids. CDR3 in DNA: TGTGCCAGCGGGCCGCAGTCAGGACGGAGCGGTGAAAGGACCCAGTACTTC. Translating gives CASGPQSGRSGERTQYF.

In its sample, this clonotype was seen many times. V is TRBV29-1 and J is TRBJ1-4; 7 nucleotides line up with TRBD1. Losses at the gene ends were 6 bases for V and 5 bases for J; bases not matched to a gene: 6. Germline-derived CDR1 and CDR2 are SQVTM and ANQGSEA. This CDR3 comprises 13 residues. The chain's CDR3 is CSVLWTGNEKLFF. CDR3 DNA sequence: TGCAGCGTACTATGGACAGGAAATGAAAAACTGTTTTTT.

At least ten counts were recorded for this clonotype. The rearrangement joins TRBV12-3 or TRBV12-4 to TRBJ1-4; D is perhaps TRBD1 (6 bases). The CDR3 loop spans 17 amino acids. The ends were cut back, 1 base at V and 8 bases at J, with 20 bases in the middle. CDR3 loop: CASSLEVLGAGEEKLFF. CDR3 nucleotide sequence: TGTGCCAGCAGTTTAGAGGTTTTGGGGGCAGGTGAAGAAAAACTGTTTTTT.

The chain combines TRBV28 with TRBJ1-1, with D unresolved. The germline V and J ends were trimmed by 5 bases and 4 bases, with 11 bases remaining between them. The CDR3 is 13 amino acids. The germline V gene encodes CDR1 MDHEN and CDR2 SYDVKM. CDR3 nucleotide sequence: TGTGCCAGCAGTAATTTAGGAGGCACTGAAGCTTTCTTT. This encodes CASSNLGGTEAFF.

This clonotype was seen at least ten times. This rearrangement joins TRBV20-1 to TRBJ2-5, with D possibly being TRBD2 (6 bases). CDR1 is DFQATT, CDR2 SNEGSKA, per germline (reference sequence). The CDR3 has 14 amino acids. V was shortened by 3 bases and J by 4 bases, with 15 bases between the two germline ends. CDR3 nucleotide sequence: TGCAGTGCTAGCGGACCGCGGGGATCAGAGACCCAGTACTTC. The encoded protein is CSASGPRGSETQYF.

The chain uses TRBV7-2 and TRBJ2-1; 7 bases fit TRBD1. This CDR3 has 13 amino acids. Losses at the gene ends were 4 bases for V and 6 bases for J; bases not matched to a gene: 3. CDR1 and CDR2 from the germline V gene are SGHTA and FQGNSA. The CDR3 spells CASSYRGPNEQFF. In nucleotides, the CDR3 is TGTGCCAGCAGCTACAGGGGCCCCAATGAGCAGTTCTTC.

At least ten counts were recorded for this clonotype. This sequence joins TRBV27 and TRBJ1-2, with no clear D. The CDR3 runs 12 residues. V gave up 7 bases and J gave up 8 bases, with 14 bases separating them. CDR1 MNHEY and CDR2 SMNVEV come from the germline V gene (reference sequence). The CDR3 here is CASKNSIGGYTF. The CDR3 DNA reads as TGTGCCAGCAAAAACAGCATCGGAGGCTACACCTTC.